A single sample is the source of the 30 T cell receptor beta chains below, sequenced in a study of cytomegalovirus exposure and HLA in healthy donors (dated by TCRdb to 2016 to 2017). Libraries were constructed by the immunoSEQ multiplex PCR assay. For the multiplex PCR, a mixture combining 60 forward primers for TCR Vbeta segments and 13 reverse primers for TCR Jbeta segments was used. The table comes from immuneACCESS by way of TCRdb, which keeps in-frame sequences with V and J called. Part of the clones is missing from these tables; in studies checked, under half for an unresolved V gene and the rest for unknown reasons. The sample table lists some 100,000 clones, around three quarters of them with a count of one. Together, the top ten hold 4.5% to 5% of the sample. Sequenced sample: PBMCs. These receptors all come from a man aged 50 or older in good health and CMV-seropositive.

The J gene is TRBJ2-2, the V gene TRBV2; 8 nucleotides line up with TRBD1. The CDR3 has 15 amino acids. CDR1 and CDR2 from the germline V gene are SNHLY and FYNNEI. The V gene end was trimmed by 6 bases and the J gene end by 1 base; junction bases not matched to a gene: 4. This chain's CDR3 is CASRDDRGNTGELFF. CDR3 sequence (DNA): TGTGCCAGCAGAGACGACAGGGGGAACACCGGGGAGCTGTTTTTT.

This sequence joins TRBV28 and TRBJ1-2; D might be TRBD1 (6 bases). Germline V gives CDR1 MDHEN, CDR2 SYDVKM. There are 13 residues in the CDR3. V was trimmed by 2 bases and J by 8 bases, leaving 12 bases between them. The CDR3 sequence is CASSLGNRDGYTF. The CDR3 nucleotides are TGTGCCAGCAGTTTAGGGAACAGGGACGGCTACACCTTC.

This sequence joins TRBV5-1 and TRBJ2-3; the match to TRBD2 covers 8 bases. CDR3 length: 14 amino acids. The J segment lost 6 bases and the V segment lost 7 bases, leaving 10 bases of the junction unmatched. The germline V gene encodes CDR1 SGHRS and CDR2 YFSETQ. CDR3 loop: CASSGGLGADTQYF. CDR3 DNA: TGCGCCAGCTCGGGGGGACTAGGGGCCGATACGCAGTATTTT.

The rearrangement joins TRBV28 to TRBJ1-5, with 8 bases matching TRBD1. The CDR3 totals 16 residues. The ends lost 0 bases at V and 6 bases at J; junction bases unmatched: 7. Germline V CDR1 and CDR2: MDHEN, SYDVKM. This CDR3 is CASSLWGQGASQPQHF. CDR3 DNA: TGTGCCAGCAGTTTATGGGGCCAGGGGGCCTCTCAGCCCCAGCATTTT.

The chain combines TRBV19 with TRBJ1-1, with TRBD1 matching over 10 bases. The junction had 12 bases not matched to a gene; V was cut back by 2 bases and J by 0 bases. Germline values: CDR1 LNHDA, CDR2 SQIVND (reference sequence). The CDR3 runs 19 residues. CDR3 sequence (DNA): TGTGCCAGTAGTATATCCCCCAGGGGACAGGGGACCATGAACACTGAAGCTTTCTTT. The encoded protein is CASSISPRGQGTMNTEAFF.

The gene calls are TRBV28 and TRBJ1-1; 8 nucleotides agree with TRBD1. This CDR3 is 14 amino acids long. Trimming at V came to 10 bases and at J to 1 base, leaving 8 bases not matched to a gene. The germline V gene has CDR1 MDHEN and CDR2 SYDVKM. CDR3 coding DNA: TGTGCCACTAGTGGGGACAGGAGGAACACTGAAGCTTTCTTT. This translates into CATSGDRRNTEAFF. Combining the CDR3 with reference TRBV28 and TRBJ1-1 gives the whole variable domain DVKVTQSSRYLVKRTGEKVFLECVQDMDHENMFWYRQDPGLGLRLIYFSYDVKMKEKGDIPEGYSVSREKKERFSLILESASTNQTSMYLCATSGDRRNTEAFFGQGTRLTVV.

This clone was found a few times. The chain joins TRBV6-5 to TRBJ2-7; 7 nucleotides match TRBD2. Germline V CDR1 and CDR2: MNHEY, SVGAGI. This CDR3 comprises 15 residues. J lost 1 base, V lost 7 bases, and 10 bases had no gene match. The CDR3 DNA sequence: TGTGCCAGCAAATCCCGGGAGGACCCTTCCTACGAGCAGTACTTC. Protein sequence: CASKSREDPSYEQYF.

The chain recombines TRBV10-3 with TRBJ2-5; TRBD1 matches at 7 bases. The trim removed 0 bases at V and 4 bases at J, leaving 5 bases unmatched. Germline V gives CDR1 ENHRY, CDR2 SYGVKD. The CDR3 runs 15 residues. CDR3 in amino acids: CAISESRQGGETQYF. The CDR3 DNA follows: TGTGCCATCAGTGAGTCAAGACAGGGTGGAGAGACCCAGTACTTC.

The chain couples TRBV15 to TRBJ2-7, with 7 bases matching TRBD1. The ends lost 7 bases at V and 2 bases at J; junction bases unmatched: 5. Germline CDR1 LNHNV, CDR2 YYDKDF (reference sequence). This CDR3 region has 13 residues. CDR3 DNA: TGTGCCACCACCGACAGGGTAACCTACGAGCAGTACTTC. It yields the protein CATTDRVTYEQYF.

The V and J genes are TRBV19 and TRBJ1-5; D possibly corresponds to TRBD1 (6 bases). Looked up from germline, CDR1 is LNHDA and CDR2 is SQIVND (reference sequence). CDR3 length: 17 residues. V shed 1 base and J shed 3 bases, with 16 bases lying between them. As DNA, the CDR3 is TGTGCCAGTAGTATAGGGACCGGACAGTCATTCAATCAGCCCCAGCATTTT. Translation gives CASSIGTGQSFNQPQHF.

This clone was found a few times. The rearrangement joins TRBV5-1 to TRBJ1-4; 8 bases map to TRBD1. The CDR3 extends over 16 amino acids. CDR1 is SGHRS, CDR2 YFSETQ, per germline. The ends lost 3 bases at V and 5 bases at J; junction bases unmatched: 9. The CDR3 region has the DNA TGCGCCAGCAGCTCTAATATACAGGGGGGAAATGAAAAACTGTTTTTT. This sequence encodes CASSSNIQGGNEKLFF. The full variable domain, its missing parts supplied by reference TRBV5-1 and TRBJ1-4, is KAGVTQTPRYLIKTRGQQVTLSCSPISGHRSVSWYQQTPGQGLQFLFEYFSETQRNKGNFPGRFSGRQFSNSRSEMNVSTLELGDSALYLCASSSNIQGGNEKLFFGSGTQLSVL.

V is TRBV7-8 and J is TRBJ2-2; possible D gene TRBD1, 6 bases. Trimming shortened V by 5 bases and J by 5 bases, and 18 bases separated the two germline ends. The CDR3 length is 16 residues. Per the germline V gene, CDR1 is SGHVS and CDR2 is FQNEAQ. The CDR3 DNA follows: TGTGCCAGCAGCCCCTGGGAGACAGGAGGAACCGGGGAGCTGTTTTTT. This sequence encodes CASSPWETGGTGELFF.

CDR3 loop: CASSESSAGERNTEAFF. CDR3 in DNA: TGTGCCAGCAGTGAATCGTCGGCAGGGGAAAGGAACACTGAAGCTTTCTTT. The chain has TRBV25-1 and TRBJ1-1; possibly TRBD1 for D (6 bases). Germline-derived CDR1 and CDR2 are MGHDK and SYGVNS. Trimming removed 1 base at V and 1 base at J, with 16 bases between. This CDR3 region has 17 residues.

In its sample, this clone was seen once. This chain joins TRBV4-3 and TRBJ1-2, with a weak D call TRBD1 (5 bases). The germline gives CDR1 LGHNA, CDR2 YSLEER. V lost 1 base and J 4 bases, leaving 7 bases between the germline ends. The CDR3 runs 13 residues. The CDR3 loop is CASSQGDSYGYTF. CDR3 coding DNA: TGCGCCAGCAGCCAAGGGGACTCCTATGGCTACACCTTC.

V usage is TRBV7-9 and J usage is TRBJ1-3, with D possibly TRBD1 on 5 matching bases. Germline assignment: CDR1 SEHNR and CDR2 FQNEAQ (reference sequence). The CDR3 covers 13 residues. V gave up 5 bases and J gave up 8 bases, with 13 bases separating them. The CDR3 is CASSPGLFDTIYF. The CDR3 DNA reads TGTGCCAGCAGCCCGGGACTGTTCGACACCATATATTTT. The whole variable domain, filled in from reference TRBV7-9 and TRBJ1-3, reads DTGVSQNPRHKITKRGQNVTFRCDPISEHNRLYWYRQTLGQGPEFLTYFQNEAQLEKSRLLSDRFSAERPKGSFSTLEIQRTEQGDSAMYLCASSPGLFDTIYFGEGSWLTVV.

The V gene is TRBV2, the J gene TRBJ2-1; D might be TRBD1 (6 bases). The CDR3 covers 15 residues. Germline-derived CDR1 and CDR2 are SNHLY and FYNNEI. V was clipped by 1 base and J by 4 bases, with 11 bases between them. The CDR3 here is CASSEDRDTYNEQFF. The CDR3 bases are TGTGCCAGCAGTGAAGACCGGGACACATACAATGAGCAGTTCTTC.

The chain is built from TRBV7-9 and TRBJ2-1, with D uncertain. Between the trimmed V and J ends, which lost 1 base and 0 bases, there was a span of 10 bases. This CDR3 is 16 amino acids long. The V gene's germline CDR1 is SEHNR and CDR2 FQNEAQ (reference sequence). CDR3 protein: CASSLGAEYSYNEQFF. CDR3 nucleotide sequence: TGTGCCAGCAGCTTAGGGGCAGAATACTCCTACAATGAGCAGTTCTTC. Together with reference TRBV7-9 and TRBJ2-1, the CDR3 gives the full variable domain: DTGVSQNPRHKITKRGQNVTFRCDPISEHNRLYWYRQTLGQGPEFLTYFQNEAQLEKSRLLSDRFSAERPKGSFSTLEIQRTEQGDSAMYLCASSLGAEYSYNEQFFGPGTRLTVL.

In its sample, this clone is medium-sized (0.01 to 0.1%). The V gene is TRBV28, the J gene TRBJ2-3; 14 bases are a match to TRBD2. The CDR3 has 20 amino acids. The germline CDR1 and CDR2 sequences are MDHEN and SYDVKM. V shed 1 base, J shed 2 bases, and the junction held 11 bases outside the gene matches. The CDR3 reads CASSLYAVGLAGDLTDTQYF. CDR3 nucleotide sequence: TGTGCCAGCAGTTTATATGCGGTGGGACTAGCGGGGGATCTCACAGATACGCAGTATTTT.

The CDR3 DNA reads TGTGCCAGCAGTTTGACTAGCGGGGATACCGGGGAGCTGTTTTTT. This sequence encodes CASSLTSGDTGELFF. J is TRBJ2-2 and V is TRBV28, with 11 bases matching TRBD2. V was clipped by 3 bases and J by 5 bases; unmatched bases: 2. CDR3 length equals 15 residues. Germline loops: CDR1 MDHEN, CDR2 SYDVKM.

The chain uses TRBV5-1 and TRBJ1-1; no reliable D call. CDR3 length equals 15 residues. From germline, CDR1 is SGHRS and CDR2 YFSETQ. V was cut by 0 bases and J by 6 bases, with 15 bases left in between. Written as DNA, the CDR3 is TGCGCCAGCAGCTTGGTCCCCGGGAGTAACGCTGAAGCTTTCTTT. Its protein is CASSLVPGSNAEAFF.

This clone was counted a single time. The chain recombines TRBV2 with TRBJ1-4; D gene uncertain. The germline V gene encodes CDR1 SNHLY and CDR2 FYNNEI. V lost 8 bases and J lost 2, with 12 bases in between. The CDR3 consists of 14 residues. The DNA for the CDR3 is TGTGCCAGCGTCCTCCAGACTACTAATGAAAAACTGTTTTTT. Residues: CASVLQTTNEKLFF.

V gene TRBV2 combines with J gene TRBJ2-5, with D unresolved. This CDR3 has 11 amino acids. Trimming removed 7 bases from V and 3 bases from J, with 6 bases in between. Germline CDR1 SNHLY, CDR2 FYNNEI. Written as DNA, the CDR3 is TGTGCCAGCAAAGAGGAAGAGACCCAGTACTTC. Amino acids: CASKEEETQYF.

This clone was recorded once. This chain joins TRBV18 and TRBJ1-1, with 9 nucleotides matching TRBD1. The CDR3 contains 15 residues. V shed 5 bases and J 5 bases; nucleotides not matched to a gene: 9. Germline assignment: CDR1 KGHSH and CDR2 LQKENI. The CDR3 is CASSADRGLGTEAFF. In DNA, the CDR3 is TGTGCCAGCTCAGCTGACAGGGGGTTAGGTACTGAAGCTTTCTTT.

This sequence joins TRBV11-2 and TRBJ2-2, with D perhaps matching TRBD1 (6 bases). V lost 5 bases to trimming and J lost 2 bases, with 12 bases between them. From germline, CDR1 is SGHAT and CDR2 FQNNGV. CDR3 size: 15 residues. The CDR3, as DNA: TGTGCCAGCAGCCCAGACAGGACCAACACCGGGGAGCTGTTTTTT. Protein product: CASSPDRTNTGELFF. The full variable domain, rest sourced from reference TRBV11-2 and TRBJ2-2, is EAGVAQSPRYKIIEKRQSVAFWCNPISGHATLYWYQQILGQGPKLLIQFQNNGVVDDSQLPKDRFSAERLKGVDSTLKIQPAKLEDSAVYLCASSPDRTNTGELFFGEGSRLTVL.

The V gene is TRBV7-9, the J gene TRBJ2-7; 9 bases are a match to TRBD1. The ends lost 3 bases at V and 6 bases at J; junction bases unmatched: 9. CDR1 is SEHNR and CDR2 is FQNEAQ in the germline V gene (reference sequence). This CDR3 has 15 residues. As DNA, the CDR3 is TGTGCCAGCAGCTTCCGTTTGGACAGGGGAGGCGAGCAGTACTTC. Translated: CASSFRLDRGGEQYF.

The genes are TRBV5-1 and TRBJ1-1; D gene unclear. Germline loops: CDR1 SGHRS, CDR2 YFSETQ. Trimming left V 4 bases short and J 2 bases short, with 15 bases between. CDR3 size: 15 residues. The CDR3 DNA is TGCGCCAGCAGCCCGGGAGGATTTTTAAACACTGAAGCTTTCTTT. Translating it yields CASSPGGFLNTEAFF.

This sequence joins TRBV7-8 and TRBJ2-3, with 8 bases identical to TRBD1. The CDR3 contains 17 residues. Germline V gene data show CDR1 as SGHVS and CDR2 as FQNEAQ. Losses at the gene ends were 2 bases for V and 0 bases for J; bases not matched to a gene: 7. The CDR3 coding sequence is TGTGCCAGCAGCTTAACTTCAGGGGGCAAGAGCACAGATACGCAGTATTTT. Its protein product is CASSLTSGGKSTDTQYF.

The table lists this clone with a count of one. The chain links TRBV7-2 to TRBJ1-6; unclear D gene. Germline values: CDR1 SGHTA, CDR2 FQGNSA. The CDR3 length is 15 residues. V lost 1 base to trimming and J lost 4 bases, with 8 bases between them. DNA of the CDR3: TGTGCCAGCAGCTTAGTCGTGGAGTATAATTCACCCCTCCACTTT. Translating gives CASSLVVEYNSPLHF.

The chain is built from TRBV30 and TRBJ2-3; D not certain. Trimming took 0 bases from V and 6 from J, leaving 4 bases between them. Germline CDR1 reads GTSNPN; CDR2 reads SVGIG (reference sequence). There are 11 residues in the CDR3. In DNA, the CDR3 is TGTGCCTGGAGTGTATCGGATACGCAGTATTTT. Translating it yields CAWSVSDTQYF.

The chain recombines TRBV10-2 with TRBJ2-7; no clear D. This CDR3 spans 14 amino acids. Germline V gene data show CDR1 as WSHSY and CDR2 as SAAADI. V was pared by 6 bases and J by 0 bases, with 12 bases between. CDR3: CASSRDTNSYEQYF. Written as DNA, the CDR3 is TGCGCCAGCAGCAGAGACACGAACTCCTACGAGCAGTACTTC.